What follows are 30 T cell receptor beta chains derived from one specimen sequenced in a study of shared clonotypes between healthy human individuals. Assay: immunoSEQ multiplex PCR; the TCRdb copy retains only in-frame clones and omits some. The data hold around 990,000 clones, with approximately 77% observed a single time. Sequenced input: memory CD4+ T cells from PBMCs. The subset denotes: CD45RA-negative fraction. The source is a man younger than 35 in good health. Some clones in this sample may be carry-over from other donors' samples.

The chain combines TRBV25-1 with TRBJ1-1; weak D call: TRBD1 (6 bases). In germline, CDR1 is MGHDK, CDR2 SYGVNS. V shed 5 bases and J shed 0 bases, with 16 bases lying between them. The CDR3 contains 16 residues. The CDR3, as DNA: TGTGCCAGCAGTCACGCGGGAAGGGGGGTGAACACTGAAGCTTTCTTT. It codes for CASSHAGRGVNTEAFF.

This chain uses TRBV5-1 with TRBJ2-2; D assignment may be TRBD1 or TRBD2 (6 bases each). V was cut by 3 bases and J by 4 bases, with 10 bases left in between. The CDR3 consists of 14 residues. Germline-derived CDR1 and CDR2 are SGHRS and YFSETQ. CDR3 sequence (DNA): TGCGCCAGCAGCTGGACAGCGGGCACCGGGGAGCTGTTTTTT. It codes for CASSWTAGTGELFF.

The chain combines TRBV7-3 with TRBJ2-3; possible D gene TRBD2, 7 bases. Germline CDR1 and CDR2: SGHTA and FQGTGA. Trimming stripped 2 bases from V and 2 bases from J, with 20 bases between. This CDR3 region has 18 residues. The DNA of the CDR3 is TGTGCCAGCAGCTTACGTCCGACCCAAGGGGGGGTCACAGATACGCAGTATTTT. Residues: CASSLRPTQGGVTDTQYF.

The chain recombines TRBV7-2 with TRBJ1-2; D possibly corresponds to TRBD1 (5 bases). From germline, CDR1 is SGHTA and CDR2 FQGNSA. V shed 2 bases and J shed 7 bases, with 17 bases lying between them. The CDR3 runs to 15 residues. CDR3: CASSLQGGGLGGYTF. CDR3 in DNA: TGTGCCAGCAGCTTACAGGGTGGCGGACTGGGTGGCTACACCTTC. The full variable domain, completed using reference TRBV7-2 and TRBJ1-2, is GAGVSQSPSNKVTEKGKDVELRCDPISGHTALYWYRQSLGQGLEFLIYFQGNSAPDKSGLPSDRFSAERTGGSVSTLTIQRTQQEDSAVYLCASSLQGGGLGGYTFGSGTRLTVV.

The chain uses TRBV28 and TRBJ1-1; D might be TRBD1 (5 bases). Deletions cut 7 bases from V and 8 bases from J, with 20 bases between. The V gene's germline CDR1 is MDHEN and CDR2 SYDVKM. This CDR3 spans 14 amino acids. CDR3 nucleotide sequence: TGTGCCAGCAAACCCCCGGGACGCTCGGGGGAAGCTTTCTTT. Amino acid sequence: CASKPPGRSGEAFF.

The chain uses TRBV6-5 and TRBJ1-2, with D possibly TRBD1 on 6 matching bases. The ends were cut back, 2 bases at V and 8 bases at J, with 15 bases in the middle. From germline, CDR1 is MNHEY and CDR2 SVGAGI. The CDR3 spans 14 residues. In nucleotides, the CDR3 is TGTGCCAGCAGTTACCACGGACAGCAAGGCGGCTACACCTTC. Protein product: CASSYHGQQGGYTF.

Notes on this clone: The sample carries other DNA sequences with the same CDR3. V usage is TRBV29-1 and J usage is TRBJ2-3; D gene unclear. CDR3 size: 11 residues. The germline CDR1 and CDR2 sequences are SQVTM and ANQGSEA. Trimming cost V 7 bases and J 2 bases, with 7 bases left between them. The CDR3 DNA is TGCAGCGCCACGTCCACAGATACGCAGTATTTT. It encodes CSATSTDTQYF.

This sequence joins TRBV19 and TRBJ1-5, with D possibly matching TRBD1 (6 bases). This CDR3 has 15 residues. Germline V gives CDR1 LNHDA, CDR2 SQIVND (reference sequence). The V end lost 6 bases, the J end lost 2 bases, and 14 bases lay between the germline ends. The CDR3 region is CASRLQGTGNQPQHF. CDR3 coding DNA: TGTGCCAGTAGGCTCCAGGGGACGGGCAATCAGCCCCAGCATTTT.

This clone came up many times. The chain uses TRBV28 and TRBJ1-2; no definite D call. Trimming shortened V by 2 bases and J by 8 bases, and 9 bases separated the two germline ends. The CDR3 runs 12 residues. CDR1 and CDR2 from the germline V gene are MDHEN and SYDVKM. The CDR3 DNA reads TGTGCCAGCAGTTTACGGGATTTCGGCTACACCTTC. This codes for CASSLRDFGYTF.

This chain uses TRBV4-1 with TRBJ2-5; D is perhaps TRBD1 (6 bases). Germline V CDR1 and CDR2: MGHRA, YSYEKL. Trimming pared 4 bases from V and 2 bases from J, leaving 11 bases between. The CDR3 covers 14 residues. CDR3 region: CASSRQERQETQYF. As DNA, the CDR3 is TGCGCCAGCAGCCGACAGGAACGACAAGAGACCCAGTACTTC.

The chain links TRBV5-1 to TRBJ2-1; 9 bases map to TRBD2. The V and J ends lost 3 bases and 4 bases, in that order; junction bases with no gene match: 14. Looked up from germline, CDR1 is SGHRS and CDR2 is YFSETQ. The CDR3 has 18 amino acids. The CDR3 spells CASSSRGSGGSAYNEQFF. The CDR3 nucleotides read TGCGCCAGCAGCTCCCGGGGTAGCGGGGGTAGTGCGTACAATGAGCAGTTCTTC.

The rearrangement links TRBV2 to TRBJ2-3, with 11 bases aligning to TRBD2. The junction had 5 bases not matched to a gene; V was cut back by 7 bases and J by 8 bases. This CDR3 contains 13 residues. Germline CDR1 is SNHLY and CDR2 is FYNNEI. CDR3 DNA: TGTGCCAGCAAACTAGCGGGAGAGGGTACGCAGTATTTT. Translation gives CASKLAGEGTQYF.

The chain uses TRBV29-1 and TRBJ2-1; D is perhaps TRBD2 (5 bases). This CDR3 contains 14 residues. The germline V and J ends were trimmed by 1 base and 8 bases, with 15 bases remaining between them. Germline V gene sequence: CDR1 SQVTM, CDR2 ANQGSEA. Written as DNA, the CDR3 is TGCAGCGTTGAAGGAAACCCGGACTTCCATGAGCAGTTCTTC. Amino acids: CSVEGNPDFHEQFF.

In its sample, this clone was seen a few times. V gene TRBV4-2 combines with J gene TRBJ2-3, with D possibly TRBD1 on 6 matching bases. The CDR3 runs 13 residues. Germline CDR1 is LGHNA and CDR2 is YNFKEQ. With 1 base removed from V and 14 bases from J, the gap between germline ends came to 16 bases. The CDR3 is CASSQGGQPLPYF. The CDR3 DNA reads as TGTGCCAGCAGCCAAGGTGGACAGCCCCTACCGTATTTT.

CDR3 amino acids: CASSSWVYQETQYF. CDR3 DNA sequence: TGTGCCAGCAGCTCGTGGGTCTACCAAGAGACCCAGTACTTC. V usage is TRBV7-8 and J usage is TRBJ2-5; D unclear. The V gene's germline CDR1 is SGHVS and CDR2 FQNEAQ. The CDR3 extends over 14 amino acids. Trimming took off 4 bases at V and 0 bases at J, with 9 bases between the two ends.

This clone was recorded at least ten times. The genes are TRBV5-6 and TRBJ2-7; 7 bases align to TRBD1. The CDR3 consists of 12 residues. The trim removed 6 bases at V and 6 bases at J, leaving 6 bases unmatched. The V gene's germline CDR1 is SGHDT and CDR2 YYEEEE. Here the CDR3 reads CASTLQGSEQYF. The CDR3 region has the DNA TGTGCCAGCACGCTACAGGGGAGCGAGCAGTACTTC.

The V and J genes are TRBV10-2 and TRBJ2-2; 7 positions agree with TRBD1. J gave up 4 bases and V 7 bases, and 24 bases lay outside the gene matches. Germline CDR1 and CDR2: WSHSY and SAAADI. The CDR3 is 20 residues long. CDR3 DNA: TGCGCCAGCACCAGTACGACTTGGACAGGCTTCGACACAAGCACCGGGGAGCTGTTTTTT. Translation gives CASTSTTWTGFDTSTGELFF.

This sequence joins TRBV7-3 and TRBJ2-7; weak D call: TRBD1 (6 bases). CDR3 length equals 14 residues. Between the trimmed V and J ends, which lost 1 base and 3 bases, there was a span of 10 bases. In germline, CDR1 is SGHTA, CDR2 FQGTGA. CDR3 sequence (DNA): TGTGCCAGCAGCTTAAGGCCAGGGGTCTACGAGCAGTACTTC. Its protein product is CASSLRPGVYEQYF.

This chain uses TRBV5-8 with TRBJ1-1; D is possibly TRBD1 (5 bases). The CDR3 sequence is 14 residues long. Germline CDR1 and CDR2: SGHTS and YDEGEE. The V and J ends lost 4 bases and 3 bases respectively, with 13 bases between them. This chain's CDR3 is CASSVQIGDTEAFF. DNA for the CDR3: TGTGCCAGCAGCGTACAAATAGGGGACACTGAAGCTTTCTTT.

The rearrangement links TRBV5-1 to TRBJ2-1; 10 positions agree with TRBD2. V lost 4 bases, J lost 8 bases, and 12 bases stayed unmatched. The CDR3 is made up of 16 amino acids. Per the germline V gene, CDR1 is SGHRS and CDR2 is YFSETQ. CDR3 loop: CASSPRGSGRLDEQFF. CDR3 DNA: TGCGCCAGCAGCCCCAGAGGTAGCGGGAGGTTGGATGAGCAGTTCTTC.

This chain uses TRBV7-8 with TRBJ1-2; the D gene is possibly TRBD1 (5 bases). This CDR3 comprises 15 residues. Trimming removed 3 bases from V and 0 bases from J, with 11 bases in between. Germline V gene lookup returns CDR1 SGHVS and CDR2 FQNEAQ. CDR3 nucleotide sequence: TGTGCCAGCAGCTTTATTAGGGACTCTAACTATGGCTACACCTTC. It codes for CASSFIRDSNYGYTF. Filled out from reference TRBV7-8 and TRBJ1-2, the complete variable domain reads GAGVSQSPRYKVAKRGQDVALRCDPISGHVSLFWYQQALGQGPEFLTYFQNEAQLDKSGLPSDRFFAERPEGSVSTLKIQRTQQEDSAVYLCASSFIRDSNYGYTFGSGTRLTVV.

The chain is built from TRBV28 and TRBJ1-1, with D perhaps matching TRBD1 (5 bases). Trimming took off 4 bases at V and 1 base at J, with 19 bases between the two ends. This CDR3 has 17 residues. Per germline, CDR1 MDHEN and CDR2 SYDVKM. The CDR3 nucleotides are TGTGCCAGCAGTTCCCCCCGGGACGCGAGGAGGAACACTGAAGCTTTCTTT. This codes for CASSSPRDARRNTEAFF. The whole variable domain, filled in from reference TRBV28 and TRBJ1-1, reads DVKVTQSSRYLVKRTGEKVFLECVQDMDHENMFWYRQDPGLGLRLIYFSYDVKMKEKGDIPEGYSVSREKKERFSLILESASTNQTSMYLCASSSPRDARRNTEAFFGQGTRLTVV.

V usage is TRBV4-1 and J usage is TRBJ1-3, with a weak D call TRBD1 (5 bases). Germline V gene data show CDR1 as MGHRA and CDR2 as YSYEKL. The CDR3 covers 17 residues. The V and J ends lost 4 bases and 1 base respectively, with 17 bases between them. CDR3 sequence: CASSLRETQDSGNTIYF. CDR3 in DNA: TGCGCCAGCAGCCTCAGAGAGACACAGGATTCTGGAAACACCATATATTTT.

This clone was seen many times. CDR3 in amino acids: CAISDWGVITTGELFF. The CDR3 DNA follows: TGTGCCATCAGTGACTGGGGCGTCATAACCACCGGGGAGCTGTTTTTT. The rearrangement uses TRBV10-3 and TRBJ2-2, with TRBD1 as a possible D gene (5 bases). This CDR3 spans 16 amino acids. Trimming removed 3 bases at V and 4 bases at J, with 15 bases between. CDR1 and CDR2 from the germline V gene are ENHRY and SYGVKD.

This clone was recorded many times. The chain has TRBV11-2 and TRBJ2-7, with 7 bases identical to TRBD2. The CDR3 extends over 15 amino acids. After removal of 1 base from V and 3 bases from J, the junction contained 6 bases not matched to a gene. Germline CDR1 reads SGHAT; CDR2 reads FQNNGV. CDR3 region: CASSLAREASYEQYF. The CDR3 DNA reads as TGTGCCAGCAGCTTAGCCCGGGAGGCGAGCTACGAGCAGTACTTC.

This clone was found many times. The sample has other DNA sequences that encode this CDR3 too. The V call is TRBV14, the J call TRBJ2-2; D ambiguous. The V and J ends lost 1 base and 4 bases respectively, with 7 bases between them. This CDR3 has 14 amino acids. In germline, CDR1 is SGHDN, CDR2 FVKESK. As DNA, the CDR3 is TGTGCCAGCAGCCAAGTGTGGAGCACCGGGGAGCTGTTTTTT. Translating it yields CASSQVWSTGELFF.

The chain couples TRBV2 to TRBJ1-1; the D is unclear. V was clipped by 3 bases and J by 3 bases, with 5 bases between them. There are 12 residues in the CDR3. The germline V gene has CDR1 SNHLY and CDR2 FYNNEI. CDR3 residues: CASSDAYTEAFF. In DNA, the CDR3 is TGTGCCAGCAGTGACGCCTACACTGAAGCTTTCTTT.

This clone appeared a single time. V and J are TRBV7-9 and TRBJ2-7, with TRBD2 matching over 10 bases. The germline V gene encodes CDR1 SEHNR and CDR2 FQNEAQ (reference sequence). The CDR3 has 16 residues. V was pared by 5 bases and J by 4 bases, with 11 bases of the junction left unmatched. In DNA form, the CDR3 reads TGTGCCAGCAGCCGATGGGAGACTAGCGGGTATTACGAGCAGTACTTC. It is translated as CASSRWETSGYYEQYF.

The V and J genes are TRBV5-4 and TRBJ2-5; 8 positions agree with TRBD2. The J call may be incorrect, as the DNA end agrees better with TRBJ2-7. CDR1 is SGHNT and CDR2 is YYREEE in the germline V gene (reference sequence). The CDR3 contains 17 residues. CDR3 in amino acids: CASSRRGGGSHSYEQYF. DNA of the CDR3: TGTGCCAGCAGCCGCCGGGGGGGCGGGAGCCACTCCTACGAGCAGTACTTC.

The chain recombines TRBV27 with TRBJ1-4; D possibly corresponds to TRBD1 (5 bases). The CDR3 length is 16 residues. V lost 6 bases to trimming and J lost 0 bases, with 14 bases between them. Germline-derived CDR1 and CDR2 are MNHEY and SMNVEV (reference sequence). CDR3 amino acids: CASSSLGGATNEKLFF. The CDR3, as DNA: TGTGCCAGCAGCTCGCTCGGGGGTGCAACTAATGAAAAACTGTTTTTT.